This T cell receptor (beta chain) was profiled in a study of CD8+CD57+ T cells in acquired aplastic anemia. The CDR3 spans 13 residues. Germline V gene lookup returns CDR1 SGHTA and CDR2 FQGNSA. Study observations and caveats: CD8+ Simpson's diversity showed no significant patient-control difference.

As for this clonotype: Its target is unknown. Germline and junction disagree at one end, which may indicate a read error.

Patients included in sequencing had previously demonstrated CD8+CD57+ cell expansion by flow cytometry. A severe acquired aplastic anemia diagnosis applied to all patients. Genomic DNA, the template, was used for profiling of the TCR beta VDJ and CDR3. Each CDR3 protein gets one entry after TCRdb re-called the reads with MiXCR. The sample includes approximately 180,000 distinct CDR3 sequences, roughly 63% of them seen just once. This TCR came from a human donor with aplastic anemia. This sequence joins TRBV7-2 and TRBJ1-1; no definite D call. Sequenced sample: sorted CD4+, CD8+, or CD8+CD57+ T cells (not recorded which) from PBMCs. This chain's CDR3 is CASSPGPTTEAFF. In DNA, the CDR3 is TGCGCCAGCAGCCCAGGACCGACCACTGAAGCTTTCTTT.